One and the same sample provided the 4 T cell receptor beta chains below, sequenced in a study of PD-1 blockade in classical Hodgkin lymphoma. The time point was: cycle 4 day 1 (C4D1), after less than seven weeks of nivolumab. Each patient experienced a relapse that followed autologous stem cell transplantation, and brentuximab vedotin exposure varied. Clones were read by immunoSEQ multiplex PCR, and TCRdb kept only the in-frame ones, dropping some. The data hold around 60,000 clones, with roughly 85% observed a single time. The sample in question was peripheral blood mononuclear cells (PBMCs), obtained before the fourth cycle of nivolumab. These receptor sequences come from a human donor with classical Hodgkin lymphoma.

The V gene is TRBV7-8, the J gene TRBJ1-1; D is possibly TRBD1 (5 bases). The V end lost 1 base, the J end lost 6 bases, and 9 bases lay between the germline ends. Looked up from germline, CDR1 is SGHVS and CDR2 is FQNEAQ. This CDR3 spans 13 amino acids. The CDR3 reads CASSLVTGAEAFF. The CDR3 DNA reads TGTGCCAGCAGCTTAGTAACAGGCGCTGAAGCTTTCTTT. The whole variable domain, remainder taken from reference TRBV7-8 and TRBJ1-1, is GAGVSQSPRYKVAKRGQDVALRCDPISGHVSLFWYQQALGQGPEFLTYFQNEAQLDKSGLPSDRFFAERPEGSVSTLKIQRTQQEDSAVYLCASSLVTGAEAFFGQGTRLTVV.

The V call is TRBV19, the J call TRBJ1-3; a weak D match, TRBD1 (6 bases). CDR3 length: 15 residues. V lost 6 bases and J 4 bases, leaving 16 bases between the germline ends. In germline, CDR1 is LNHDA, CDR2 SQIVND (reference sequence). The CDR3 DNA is TGTGCCAGTAGCTTACAGGGCAGTTTCGGAAACACCATATATTTT. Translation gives CASSLQGSFGNTIYF.

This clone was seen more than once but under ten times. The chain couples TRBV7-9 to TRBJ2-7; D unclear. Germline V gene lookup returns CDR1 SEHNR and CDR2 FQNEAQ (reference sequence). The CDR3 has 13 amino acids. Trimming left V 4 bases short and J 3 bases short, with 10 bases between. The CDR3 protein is CASSSPPGYEQYF. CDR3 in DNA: TGTGCCAGCAGCTCCCCACCGGGCTACGAGCAGTACTTC.

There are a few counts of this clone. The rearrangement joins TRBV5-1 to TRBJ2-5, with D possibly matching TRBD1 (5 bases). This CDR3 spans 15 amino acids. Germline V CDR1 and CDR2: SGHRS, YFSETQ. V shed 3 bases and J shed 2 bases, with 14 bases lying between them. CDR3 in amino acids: CASSSGSRGQETQYF. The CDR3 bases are TGCGCCAGCAGCTCCGGGTCTAGGGGACAAGAGACCCAGTACTTC.